Listed below are T cell receptor beta chains from one sample, sequenced in a study of blood T cell repertoires in COVID-19. Sequenced by immunoSEQ multiplex PCR; TCRdb stores in-frame clones only, minus some. Of some 120,000 clones listed, about four fifths were seen once; the top ten hold roughly an eighth. The source material was peripheral blood. These receptors were taken from a woman aged 60-75 years with acute or convalescent COVID-19. Both conserved end residues are part of each CDR3. D genes are given only for firm matches. Clone size is given for some rows only: seen once, a few or many times, or a class if the clone is expanded.

J,D,size,V,length,CDR3,DNA
TRBJ1-4,TRBD1,few,TRBV7-3,15,CASSLMRAGGGELFF,TGTGCCAGCAGCTTAATGAGGGCAGGGGGTGGGGAACTGTTTTTT
TRBJ1-2,-,-,TRBV29-1,12,CSVGRGDYGYTF,TGCAGCGTCGGCAGGGGCGACTATGGCTACACCTTC
TRBJ2-7,-,-,TRBV2,12,CASSVYSYEQYF,TGTGCCAGCAGTGTATACTCCTACGAGCAGTACTTC
TRBJ1-2,-,-,TRBV5-4,13,CASSLMQGSGYTF,TGTGCCAGCAGCTTGATGCAGGGCTCTGGCTACACCTTC
TRBJ1-6,TRBD1,-,TRBV10-2,15,CASRGTGRNNSPLHF,TGCGCCAGCAGAGGGACAGGGAGAAATAATTCACCCCTCCACTTT
TRBJ1-3,TRBD1,-,TRBV19,15,CASSIGTGAGNTIYF,TGTGCCAGTTCGATCGGGACAGGGGCTGGAAACACCATATATTTT
TRBJ1-1,TRBD1,-,TRBV2,15,CASSPGTEMNTEAFF,TGTGCCAGCAGTCCCGGGACAGAAATGAACACTGAAGCTTTCTTT
TRBJ1-2,-,-,TRBV28,12,CASSRGSYGYTF,TGTGCCAGCAGTCGGGGAAGCTATGGCTACACCTTC
TRBJ2-1,TRBD1,-,TRBV29-1,13,CSVTGTGDYEQFF,TGCAGCGTCACCGGGACAGGGGATTATGAGCAGTTCTTC
TRBJ1-2,-,-,TRBV12-5,16,CASVPGGTRTDYGYTF,TGTGCTAGTGTCCCGGGCGGAACTCGGACAGATTATGGCTACACCTTC
TRBJ2-1,TRBD2,-,TRBV4-1,17,CASSQGAGELGNNEQFF,TGCGCCAGCAGCCAAGGAGCGGGGGAATTAGGCAACAATGAGCAGTTCTTC
TRBJ1-5,TRBD1,-,TRBV19,14,CASSIGTGHGPQHF,TGTGCCAGTAGTATAGGGACAGGGCATGGGCCCCAGCATTTT
TRBJ1-6,-,-,TRBV12-3/TRBV12-4,13,CASWAGSGSPLHF,TGTGCCAGCTGGGCAGGGAGCGGGTCACCCCTCCACTTT
TRBJ2-3,-,-,TRBV11-3,13,CASSFSRGDTQYF,TGTGCCAGCAGCTTTTCCCGCGGAGATACGCAGTATTTT
TRBJ1-5,-,-,TRBV12-5,14,CASGLSGSNQPQHF,TGTGCTAGTGGTTTGTCGGGGAGCAATCAGCCCCAGCATTTT
TRBJ1-2,-,-,TRBV29-1,14,CSVEDRTAIYGYTF,TGCAGCGTTGAAGATCGCACAGCCATCTATGGCTACACCTTC
TRBJ2-3,TRBD2,-,TRBV19,15,CASSTAGGGTDTQYF,TGTGCCAGTAGCACCGCGGGGGGCGGGACAGATACGCAGTATTTT
TRBJ1-2,-,once,TRBV6-1,11,CASSERGGYTF,TGTGCCAGCAGTGAGAGAGGCGGCTACACCTTC
TRBJ2-5,TRBD1,-,TRBV30,12,CAWRDRGATQYF,TGTGCCTGGAGGGACAGGGGGGCGACCCAGTACTTC